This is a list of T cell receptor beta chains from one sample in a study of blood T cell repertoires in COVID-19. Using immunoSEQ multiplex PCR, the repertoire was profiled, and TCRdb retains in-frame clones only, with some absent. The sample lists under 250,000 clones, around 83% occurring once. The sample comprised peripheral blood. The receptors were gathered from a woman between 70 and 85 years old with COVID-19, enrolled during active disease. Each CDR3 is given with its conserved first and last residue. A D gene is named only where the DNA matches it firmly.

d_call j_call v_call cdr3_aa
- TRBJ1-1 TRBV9 CASSVGGTEAFF
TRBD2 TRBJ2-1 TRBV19 CASSIDSGRANEQFF
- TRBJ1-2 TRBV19 CASHDAAARRGNYGYTF
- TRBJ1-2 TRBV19 CASSIQVKAGYTF
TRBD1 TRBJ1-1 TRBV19 CASSIRTGKTFF
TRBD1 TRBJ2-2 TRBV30 CAWRPMDRVDTGELFF
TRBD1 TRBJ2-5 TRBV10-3 CAISSGQGATQETQYF
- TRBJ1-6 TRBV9 CASSAGQINSPLHF
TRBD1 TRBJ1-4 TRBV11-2 CASSLGTGYNEKLFF
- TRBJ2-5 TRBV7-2 CASSFLETQYF
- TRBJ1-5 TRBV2 CASSEAIGFDFSGQPQHF
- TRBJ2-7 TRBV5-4 CASGEQGEERYEQYF
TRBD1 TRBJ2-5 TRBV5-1 CASSYGQGVGETQYF
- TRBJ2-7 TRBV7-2 CASSLVGVWAGSSYEQYF
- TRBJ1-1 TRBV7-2 CASSLSGGLNTEAFF
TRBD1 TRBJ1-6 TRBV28 CASIQGTDNSPLHF
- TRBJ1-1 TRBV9 CASSVGGSNTEAFF
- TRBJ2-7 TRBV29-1 CSASTGTYEQYF
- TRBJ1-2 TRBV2 CASSRNGWDGYTF
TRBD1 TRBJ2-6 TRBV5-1 CASSRTTGVGANVLTF
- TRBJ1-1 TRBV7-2 CASSLALWTEAFF
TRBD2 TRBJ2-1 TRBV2 CASEVSGYNEQFF
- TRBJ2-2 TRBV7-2 CASSLFADRGTGELFF
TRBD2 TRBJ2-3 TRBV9 CASSVTSGRFDTQYF
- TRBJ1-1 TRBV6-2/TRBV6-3 CASSYFTGEAFF
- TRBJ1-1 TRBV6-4 CASSNRPNEGEAFF
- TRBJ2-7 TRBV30 CAWGTGYDEQYF
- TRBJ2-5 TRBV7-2 CASSLINGQQETQYF
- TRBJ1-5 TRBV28 CASRLRYSNQPQHF
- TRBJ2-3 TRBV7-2 CASSLGGSGDTQYF
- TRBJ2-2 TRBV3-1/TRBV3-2 CASSPFFGREAGELFF
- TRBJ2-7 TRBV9 CASSGGIAATYEQYF
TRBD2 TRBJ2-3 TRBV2 CASSRPGLAGERGTQYF
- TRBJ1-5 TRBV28 CASSQGFQPQHF
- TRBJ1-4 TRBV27 CASRRQGTEKLFF